A single count supports the clone carrying this T cell receptor (beta chain). Other DNA variants within this sample encode the same CDR3. Sequencing used immunoSEQ multiplex PCR; TCRdb keeps in-frame clones, though not all of them. The sample includes around 140,000 clones, around four fifths seen only once; the top ten take roughly 4.4%. The sample is drawn from a study of blood T cell repertoires in COVID-19. Per the germline V gene, CDR1 is SQVTM and CDR2 is ANQGSEA. V shed 7 bases and J 1 base; nucleotides not matched to a gene: 0. The CDR3 extends over 12 amino acids. Sequencing input: peripheral blood. This TCR was recovered from a human donor in a cohort sampled during active COVID-19. The chain recombines TRBV29-1 with TRBJ2-3; 9 nucleotides line up with TRBD1. The CDR3 is CSGTGGTDTQYF. CDR3 DNA: TGCAGCGGGACAGGGGGCACAGATACGCAGTATTTT.